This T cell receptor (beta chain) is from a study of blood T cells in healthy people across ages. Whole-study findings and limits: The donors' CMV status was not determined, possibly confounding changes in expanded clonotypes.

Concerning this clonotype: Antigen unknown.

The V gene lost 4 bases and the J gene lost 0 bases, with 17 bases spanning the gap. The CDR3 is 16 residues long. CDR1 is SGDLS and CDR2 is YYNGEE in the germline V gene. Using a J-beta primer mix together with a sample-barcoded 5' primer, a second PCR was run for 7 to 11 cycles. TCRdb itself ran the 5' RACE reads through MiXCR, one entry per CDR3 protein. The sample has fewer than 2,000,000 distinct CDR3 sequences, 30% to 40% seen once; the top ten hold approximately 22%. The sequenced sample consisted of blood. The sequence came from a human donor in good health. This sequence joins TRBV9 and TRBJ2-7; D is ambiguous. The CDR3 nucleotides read TGTGCCAGCAGCCCCGGTTCAAATTCGAGCTCCTACGAGCAGTACTTC. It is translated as CASSPGSNSSSYEQYF.